This T cell receptor beta chain was recovered during a study of naive and memory T cell subsets. Study findings and constraints: A few larger clonotypes appeared in naive repertoires, especially CD8, possibly memory cells re-expressing CD45RA.

An equimolar mix of two oligonucleotides served as the beta constant-region primer for TRBC1 and TRBC2. The ligated cDNA underwent four PCR rounds using SP2 and nested alpha and beta constant-region primers. One entry per CDR3 protein, called by TCRdb with MiXCR from the UMI-ligation and nested PCR reads. Of 85,000 to 130,000 distinct CDR3 sequences in the sample, roughly 15% were seen once. The V end was cut by 3 bases, the J end by 1 base, with 12 bases between. This CDR3 has 15 amino acids. Germline V lookup: CDR1 ENHRY, CDR2 SYGVKD. Concerning this clonotype: Its specificity is unknown.

The sequence was obtained from a human donor in good health. J is TRBJ1-1 and V is TRBV10-3; unclear D gene. Sample: naive CD8+ T cells from blood. The CDR3 DNA reads as TGTGCCATCAGTGATATCAGGCAAGAGAACACTGAAGCTTTCTTT. Translated: CAISDIRQENTEAFF.